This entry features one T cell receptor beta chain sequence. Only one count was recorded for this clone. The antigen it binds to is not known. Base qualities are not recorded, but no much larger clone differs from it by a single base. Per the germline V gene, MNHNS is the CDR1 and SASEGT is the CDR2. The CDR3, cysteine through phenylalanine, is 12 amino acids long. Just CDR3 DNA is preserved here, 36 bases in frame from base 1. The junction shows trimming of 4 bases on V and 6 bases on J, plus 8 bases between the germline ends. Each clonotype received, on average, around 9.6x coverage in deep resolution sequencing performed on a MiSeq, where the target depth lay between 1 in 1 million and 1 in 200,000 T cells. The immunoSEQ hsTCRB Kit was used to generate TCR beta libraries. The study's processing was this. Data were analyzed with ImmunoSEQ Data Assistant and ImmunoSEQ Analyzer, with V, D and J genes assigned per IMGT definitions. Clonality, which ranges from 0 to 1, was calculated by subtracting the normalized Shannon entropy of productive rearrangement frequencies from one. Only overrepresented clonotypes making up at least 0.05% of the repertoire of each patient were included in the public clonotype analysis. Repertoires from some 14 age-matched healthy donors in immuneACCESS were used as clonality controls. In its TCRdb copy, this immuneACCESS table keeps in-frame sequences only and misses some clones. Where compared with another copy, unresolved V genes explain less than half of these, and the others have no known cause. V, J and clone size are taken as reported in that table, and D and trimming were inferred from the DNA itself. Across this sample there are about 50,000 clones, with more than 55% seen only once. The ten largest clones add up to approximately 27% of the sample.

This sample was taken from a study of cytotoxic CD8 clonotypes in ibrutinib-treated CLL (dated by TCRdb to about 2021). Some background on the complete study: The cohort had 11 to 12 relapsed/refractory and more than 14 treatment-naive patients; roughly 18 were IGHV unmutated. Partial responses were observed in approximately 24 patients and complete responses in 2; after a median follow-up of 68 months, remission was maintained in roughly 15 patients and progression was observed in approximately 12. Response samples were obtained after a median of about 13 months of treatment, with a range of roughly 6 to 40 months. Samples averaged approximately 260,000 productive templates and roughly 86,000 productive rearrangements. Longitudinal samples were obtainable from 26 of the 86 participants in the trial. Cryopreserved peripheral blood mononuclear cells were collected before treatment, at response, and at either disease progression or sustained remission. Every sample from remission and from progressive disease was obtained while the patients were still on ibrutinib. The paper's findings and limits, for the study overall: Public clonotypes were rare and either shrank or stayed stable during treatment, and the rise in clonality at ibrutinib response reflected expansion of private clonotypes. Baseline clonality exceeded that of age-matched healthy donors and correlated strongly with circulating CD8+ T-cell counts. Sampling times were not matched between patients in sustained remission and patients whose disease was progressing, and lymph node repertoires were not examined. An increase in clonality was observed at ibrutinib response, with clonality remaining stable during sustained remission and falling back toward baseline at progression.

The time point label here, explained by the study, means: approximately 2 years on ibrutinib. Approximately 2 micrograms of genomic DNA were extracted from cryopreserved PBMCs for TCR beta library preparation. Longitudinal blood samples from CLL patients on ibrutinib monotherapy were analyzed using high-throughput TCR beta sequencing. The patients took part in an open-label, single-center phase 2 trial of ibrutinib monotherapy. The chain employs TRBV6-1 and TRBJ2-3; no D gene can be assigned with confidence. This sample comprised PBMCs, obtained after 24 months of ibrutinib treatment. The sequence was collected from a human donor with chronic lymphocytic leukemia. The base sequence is TGTGCCAGCAGTGGAGCCTCGGATACGCAGTATTTT. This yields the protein CASSGASDTQYF.